Below, 6 T cell receptor beta chains from the same sample are listed, as sequenced in a study of beta chain features in type 1 diabetes. Isolated RNA was reverse transcribed in full, so expressed TCRB transcripts were sequenced. The protocol was immunoSEQ multiplex PCR, while the TCRdb copy is restricted to in-frame clones and leaves out a portion. This repertoire shows under 550,000 clones, about 10% found once; its top ten account for roughly 0.046%. Sequenced input: naive CD4+ T cells from blood. The receptor set was obtained from a woman between 18 and 29 years old in good health.

In its sample, this clone was seen a few times. The rearrangement uses TRBV10-3 and TRBJ2-2; a weak D match, TRBD2 (6 bases). The CDR3 sequence is 14 residues long. V shed 7 bases and J shed 3 bases, with 12 bases lying between them. Germline-derived CDR1 and CDR2 are ENHRY and SYGVKD. The CDR3 loop reads CAIKTSKDTGELFF. The CDR3, as DNA: TGTGCCATCAAGACTAGTAAGGACACCGGGGAGCTGTTTTTT.

This clone was picked up a small number of times. The DNA of the CDR3 is TGTGCCAGCAGTTCTGAGTCTTGGGAGCAGTACTTC. Translated: CASSSESWEQYF. This chain joins TRBV6-6 and TRBJ2-7, with D unclear. Trimming shortened V by 4 bases and J by 7 bases, and 11 bases separated the two germline ends. The CDR3 runs 12 residues. Germline CDR1 and CDR2: MNHNY and SVGAGI (reference sequence).

There are a few counts of this clone. The chain links TRBV28 to TRBJ2-7, with D maybe TRBD2 (6 bases). The germline V and J ends were trimmed by 2 bases and 4 bases, with 15 bases remaining between them. The CDR3 runs 15 residues. From germline, CDR1 is MDHEN and CDR2 SYDVKM. The CDR3 DNA sequence: TGTGCCAGCAGTTTACGGGCGGGGAGGAGGTACGAGCAGTACGTC. It codes for CASSLRAGRRYEQYV.

The chain employs TRBV4-2 and TRBJ1-3; possible D gene TRBD1, 5 bases. Germline V lookup: CDR1 LGHNA, CDR2 YNFKEQ. The ends were cut back, 4 bases at V and 0 bases at J, with 13 bases in the middle. The CDR3 loop spans 16 amino acids. The CDR3, as DNA: TGTGCCAGCAGCCTCATCGGGGGAAACTCTGGAAACACCATATATTTT. This sequence encodes CASSLIGGNSGNTIYF.

The J gene is TRBJ2-3, the V gene TRBV5-1; D perhaps matches TRBD1 (5 bases). This CDR3 region has 14 residues. Germline CDR1 and CDR2: SGHRS and YFSETQ. The V end lost 2 bases, the J end lost 4 bases, and 11 bases lay between the germline ends. CDR3 DNA: TGCGCCAGCAGCTTTTCTCCAGGGTCAGATACGCAGTATTTT. Protein sequence: CASSFSPGSDTQYF. Supplemented by reference TRBV5-1 and TRBJ2-3, the full variable domain reads KAGVTQTPRYLIKTRGQQVTLSCSPISGHRSVSWYQQTPGQGLQFLFEYFSETQRNKGNFPGRFSGRQFSNSRSEMNVSTLELGDSALYLCASSFSPGSDTQYFGPGTRLTVL.

This clone has more than one count but fewer than ten. The genes are TRBV20-1 and TRBJ1-2; no firm D call. Germline V gives CDR1 DFQATT, CDR2 SNEGSKA (reference sequence). The CDR3 has 11 amino acids. Trimming stripped 6 bases from V and 5 bases from J, with 10 bases between. The CDR3 DNA sequence: TGCAGTGCGCAGAGTCCTTATGGCTACACCTTC. It translates to CSAQSPYGYTF.